Listed here are 24 T cell receptor beta chains from one sample, sequenced in a study of tissue T cells after allogeneic stem cell transplantation. Described time point: mouse harvest day 14 after allogeneic transplant. Mouse grafts combined 10^7 T-cell-depleted bone marrow cells with 10^6 splenic CD5+ T cells. Using immunoSEQ multiplex PCR, the repertoire was profiled, and TCRdb retains in-frame clones only, with some absent. The profile shows about 3,500 clones, 40% to 60% of them singletons. The source material was gut tissue. The source is a female BALB/c mouse given C57BL/6 T cells with graft-versus-host disease after an allogeneic hematopoietic cell transplant.

A remark on this clone: Each gene name is a mouse one. The sequence runs out 1 residue before the end of the CDR3; the remainder is reconstructed from the germline J gene. The chain combines TRBV12-1 with TRBJ2-3, with 11 bases aligning to TRBD2. The CDR3 totals 16 residues. V lost 1 base and J lost 0; bases outside the gene matches: 2. Germline V gene lookup returns CDR1 SGHSN and CDR2 HYEKVE. This CDR3 is CASSLGLGVSAETLYF. The covered CDR3 bases are TGTGCCAGCTCTCTGGGACTGGGGGTTAGTGCAGAAACGCTGTAT.

Worth noting for this clone: Gene names follow the mouse nomenclature. The read is 1 residue too short to cover the CDR3 end, so that end is filled in from the germline J gene. V gene TRBV16 combines with J gene TRBJ2-5, with TRBD2 matching over 7 bases. This CDR3 contains 16 residues. V was pared by 1 base and J by 0 bases, with 4 bases of the junction left unmatched. Germline CDR1 reads SGHSA; CDR2 reads FRNQAP. The CDR3 is CASSLGGGLNQDTQYF. Partial CDR3 DNA: TGTGCAAGCAGCTTAGGGGGGGGTCTTAACCAAGACACCCAGTAC.

As for this clone: Gene names refer to mouse genes. The read stops 1 residue short of the end of the CDR3; the missing end is completed from the germline J gene. The J gene is TRBJ1-1, the V gene TRBV26; TRBD1 is a possible D gene (6 bases). Germline loops: CDR1 KGHPV, CDR2 FQNQEV (reference sequence). Trimming took off 3 bases at V and 6 bases at J, with 8 bases between the two ends. The CDR3 runs to 12 residues. This CDR3 reads CASSLRGPEVFF. Partial CDR3 DNA: TGTGCCAGCAGTCTCCGGGGGCCAGAAGTCTTC. Drawing the rest from reference TRBV26 and TRBJ1-1, the complete variable domain is NSKVIQTPRYLVKGQGQKAKMRCIPEKGHPVVFWYQQNKNNEFKFLINFQNQEVLQQIDMTEKRFSAECPSNSPCSLEIQSSEAGDSALYLCASSLRGPEVFFGKGTRLTVV.

About this clone: All gene names here are mouse names. The read terminates 1 residue ahead of where the CDR3 ends, so the germline J gene completes it. The V and J genes are TRBV12-2 and TRBJ2-2; D is unresolved. V lost 2 bases and J lost 0, with 12 bases in between. The CDR3 runs 16 residues. CDR1 SGHLS and CDR2 HYDKME come from the germline V gene. The CDR3 sequence: CASSPLQESNTGQLYF. Incomplete CDR3 DNA: TGTGCCAGCTCTCCCTTGCAAGAATCAAACACCGGGCAGCTCTAC.

To note about this clone: The genes and germline here are from mouse. Read data end 1 residue before the CDR3 end; the end is taken from the germline J gene. V gene TRBV3 combines with J gene TRBJ2-4, with a weak D call TRBD1 (5 bases). This CDR3 comprises 13 residues. Germline V CDR1 and CDR2: SNHLY, FYNGKV (reference sequence). Trimming cost V 5 bases and J 5 bases, with 11 bases left between them. The part of the CDR3 DNA that was read is TGTGCCAGCAGCCGTGGACAAATAAACACCTTGTAC. It codes for CASSRGQINTLY. The complete CDR3 protein is CASSRGQINTLYF.

For this clone: Germline and genes here are mouse. The read finishes 1 residue shy of the CDR3 end, and the germline J gene is used to complete it. The V gene is TRBV3, the J gene TRBJ2-1, with 8 bases aligning to TRBD2. CDR1 is SNHLY, CDR2 FYNGKV, per germline (reference sequence). This CDR3 contains 15 residues. Trimming took 2 bases from V and 4 from J; bases not matched to a gene: 4. The CDR3 bases that were read are TGTGCCAGCAGCTTATCTGGGGGGATGTATGCTGAGCAGTTC. Its translation: CASSLSGGMYAEQF. The whole CDR3 sequence is CASSLSGGMYAEQFF.

This clone was seen a handful of times. The genes are named according to mouse. The read halts 1 residue ahead of the CDR3 end, with the missing end drawn from the germline J gene. This chain joins TRBV29 and TRBJ2-3; 7 bases map to TRBD1. The CDR3 is made up of 14 amino acids. J lost 3 bases, V lost 5 bases, and 5 bases had no gene match. Germline V gene data show CDR1 as MSHET and CDR2 as SYDVDS. Partial CDR3 DNA: TGTGCTAGCAGTACACAGGGGTGGGCAGAAACGCTGTAT. It codes for CASSTQGWAETLY. In full, the CDR3 is CASSTQGWAETLYF.

As concerns this clone: Germline and genes here are mouse. CDR3 protein: CATGTGDYEQYF. Partial CDR3 DNA: TGTGCCACCGGGACTGGGGACTATGAACAGTAC. J is TRBJ2-7 and V is TRBV13-2, with TRBD2 identical over 10 bases. The CDR3 end falls 1 residue outside the read, so it is completed with the germline J gene. CDR1 and CDR2 from the germline V gene are NNHNN and SYGAGS (reference sequence). The CDR3 spans 12 residues. The junction had 3 bases not matched to a gene; V was cut back by 9 bases and J by 3 bases.

The table lists this clone with a few counts. Mouse gene names and germline throughout. The CDR3 end falls 1 residue outside the read, so it is completed with the germline J gene. The rearrangement links TRBV13-1 to TRBJ2-4; 10 bases fit TRBD2. The germline gives CDR1 NSHNY, CDR2 SYGAGN. Unmatched junction bases numbered 4, after V lost 2 bases and J lost 1 base. This CDR3 has 16 amino acids. The CDR3 DNA, read in part, is TGTGCCAGCAGTGACTGGGGGGGCTTGGGTCAAAACACCTTGTAC. It is translated as CASSDWGGLGQNTLY. The whole CDR3 sequence is CASSDWGGLGQNTLYF.

Remarks on this clone: Each gene name is a mouse one. The CDR3 reads CASSLAGGGLEQYF. The part of the CDR3 DNA that was read is TGTGCCAGCAGTCTGGCTGGGGGGGGTTTGGAACAGTAC. The chain combines TRBV24 with TRBJ2-7; 9 bases are shared with TRBD2. The read finishes 1 residue shy of the CDR3 end, and the germline J gene is used to complete it. J was trimmed by 7 bases and V by 2 bases; bases with no gene match: 6. The CDR3 runs 14 residues. Looked up from germline, CDR1 is KGHTA and CDR2 is FRNEEI.

A few counts support this clone. The listed genes are named as in mouse. Coverage ceases 1 residue before the CDR3 finishes, and the germline J gene fills in the end. The chain has TRBV26 and TRBJ2-5, with unresolved D. The germline V gene has CDR1 KGHPV and CDR2 FQNQEV (reference sequence). V gave up 6 bases and J gave up 2 bases, with 9 bases separating them. CDR3 length: 13 residues. CDR3 residues: CASSPTSQDTQYF. The CDR3 DNA, read in part, is TGTGCCAGCAGCCCGACTAGCCAAGACACCCAGTAC.

A remark on this clone: Gene names refer to mouse genes. The DNA ends 1 residue before the CDR3 does, and the rest of the CDR3 is filled in from the germline J gene. The chain carries TRBV26 and TRBJ2-4; no reliable D call. The CDR3 contains 14 residues. Germline values: CDR1 KGHPV, CDR2 FQNQEV (reference sequence). With 2 bases removed from V and 3 bases from J, the gap between germline ends came to 9 bases. CDR3 DNA (partial): TGTGCCAGCAGTCTGGAGGGAGGGCAAAACACCTTGTAC. Protein product: CASSLEGGQNTLY. The CDR3 in full is CASSLEGGQNTLYF.

Comments on this clone: Each gene name is a mouse one. The CDR3 goes on 1 residue after the read ends, and that part is filled in from the germline J gene. The rearrangement links TRBV26 to TRBJ1-4, with TRBD1 matching 7 bases. The V segment lost 5 bases and the J segment 0 bases; nucleotides outside the gene matches: 3. Germline V CDR1 and CDR2: KGHPV, FQNQEV (reference sequence). The CDR3 loop spans 15 amino acids. CDR3 region: CASSSTGVSNERLFF. The sequenced part of the CDR3 DNA is TGTGCCAGCAGTTCAACAGGGGTTTCCAACGAAAGATTATTT.

A note on this clone: Germline and genes: mouse. The observed sequence ends 1 residue before the CDR3 terminus, with the missing tail filled in from the germline J gene. The rearrangement uses TRBV19 and TRBJ2-7; 9 positions agree with TRBD2. The CDR3 length is 12 residues. V gave up 7 bases and J gave up 4 bases; unmatched junction bases: 3. Germline V gene sequence: CDR1 FNHDT, CDR2 SITEND (reference sequence). The CDR3 protein is CASGDWVYEQYF. CDR3 DNA, as far as it was read: TGTGCCAGCGGGGACTGGGTATATGAACAGTAC.

In the case of this clone: Any gene name here is a mouse gene name. The read terminates 1 residue ahead of where the CDR3 ends, so the germline J gene completes it. The chain combines TRBV26 with TRBJ2-4; D call uncertain. Germline V CDR1 and CDR2: KGHPV, FQNQEV (reference sequence). This CDR3 region has 14 residues. The V and J ends lost 2 bases and 0 bases respectively, with 6 bases between them. The CDR3 region is CASSLDTSQNTLYF. The CDR3 bases that were read are TGTGCCAGCAGTCTGGACACTAGTCAAAACACCTTGTAC.

A few counts support this clone. The germline and genes are mouse ones. Read data end 1 residue before the CDR3 end; the end is taken from the germline J gene. The chain recombines TRBV26 with TRBJ1-3; D gene uncertain. This CDR3 is built from 15 residues. V gave up 0 bases and J gave up 0 bases, with 6 bases separating them. The germline gives CDR1 KGHPV, CDR2 FQNQEV (reference sequence). The sequenced CDR3 bases are TGTGCCAGCAGTCTGTCGACAAATTCTGGAAATACGCTCTAT. Its translation is CASSLSTNSGNTLY. The whole CDR3 sequence reads CASSLSTNSGNTLYF.

The sample holds a few counts of this clone. Gene labels here are mouse ones. The read finishes 1 residue shy of the CDR3 end, and the germline J gene is used to complete it. The chain links TRBV13-1 to TRBJ2-5; 7 bases align to TRBD1. The ends lost 4 bases at V and 2 bases at J; junction bases unmatched: 4. From germline, CDR1 is NSHNY and CDR2 SYGAGN. The CDR3 loop spans 14 amino acids. Partial CDR3 DNA: TGTGCCAGCAGTCTTGACAGGGTCCAAGACACCCAGTAC. Amino acid sequence: CASSLDRVQDTQY. The CDR3 as a whole reads CASSLDRVQDTQYF.

Details on this clone: The germline and genes are mouse ones. The read ends 1 residue shy of where the CDR3 ends; the end is completed using the germline J gene. The genes are TRBV26 and TRBJ1-4; D remains unclear. The germline V and J ends were trimmed by 2 bases and 7 bases, with 11 bases remaining between them. This CDR3 region has 14 residues. Germline values: CDR1 KGHPV, CDR2 FQNQEV (reference sequence). CDR3: CASSLSQPGERLFF. Incomplete CDR3 DNA: TGTGCCAGCAGTCTGAGCCAGCCCGGCGAAAGATTATTT.

This clone was detected a few times. Gene names and germline refer to mouse. Coverage ceases 1 residue before the CDR3 finishes, and the germline J gene fills in the end. The chain has TRBV26 and TRBJ1-3, with D perhaps matching TRBD1 (5 bases). The germline CDR1 and CDR2 sequences are KGHPV and FQNQEV (reference sequence). The CDR3 has 14 residues. Trimming cost V 4 bases and J 0 bases, with 7 bases left between them. CDR3 DNA, as far as it was read: TGTGCCAGCAGTCCGGACAATTCTGGAAATACGCTCTAT. Translating gives CASSPDNSGNTLY. The complete CDR3 reads CASSPDNSGNTLYF.

This clone has a handful of counts. Germline and genes: mouse. The sequenced fragment ends 1 residue before the CDR3 boundary, so the rest is inferred from the germline J gene. The gene calls are TRBV23 and TRBJ2-5; TRBD1 is the table's D call, not checked against the DNA. From germline, CDR1 is KGHTA and CDR2 FQNQQP. The CDR3 is 16 amino acids. The CDR3 sequence is CSSSQSRGGGQDTQYF. The covered CDR3 bases are TGCTCCAGCAGTCAATCGAGAGGGGGTGGCCAAGACACCCAGTAC.

This clone was recorded a few times. Gene names follow the mouse nomenclature. The read terminates 1 residue ahead of where the CDR3 ends, so the germline J gene completes it. The rearrangement uses TRBV26 and TRBJ2-7; D is unresolved. V shed 8 bases and J shed 3 bases, with 8 bases lying between them. CDR3 length equals 11 residues. Looked up from germline, CDR1 is KGHPV and CDR2 is FQNQEV (reference sequence). The part of the CDR3 DNA that was read is TGTGCCAGCTCCGGCTACTATGAACAGTAC. Its protein is CASSGYYEQY. From start to end, the CDR3 is CASSGYYEQYF.

Remarks on this clone: The gene symbols are mouse symbols. The read stops 1 residue short of the end of the CDR3; the missing end is completed from the germline J gene. The V gene is TRBV12-1, the J gene TRBJ2-3; no reliable D call. Germline CDR1 SGHSN, CDR2 HYEKVE. Trimming left V 4 bases short and J 1 base short, with 5 bases between. This CDR3 contains 12 residues. The CDR3 bases that were read are TGTGCCAGCTCCCCGGGTGCAGAAACGCTGTAT. It encodes CASSPGAETLY. The full CDR3 is CASSPGAETLYF. The whole variable domain, remainder taken from reference TRBV12-1 and TRBJ2-3, is DSGVVQSPRHIIKEKGGRSVLTCIPISGHSNVVWYQQTLGKELKFLIQHYEKVERDKGFLPSRFSVQQFDDYHSEMNMSALELEDSAMYFCASSPGAETLYFGSGTRLTVL.

A remark on this clone: Germline and genes here are mouse. Coverage ceases 1 residue before the CDR3 finishes, and the germline J gene fills in the end. The gene calls are TRBV12-1 and TRBJ2-4, with TRBD2 matching 9 bases. Germline trimming cut 4 bases from V and 0 bases from J; bases unmatched to any gene: 4. The CDR3 consists of 15 residues. Germline V CDR1 and CDR2: SGHSN, HYEKVE. The CDR3 sequence: CASSRDWVSQNTLYF. The CDR3 DNA, read in part, is TGTGCCAGCTCCCGGGACTGGGTTAGTCAAAACACCTTGTAC.

Only a few counts were recorded for this clone. Gene names are the mouse ones. The read comes to an end 1 residue before the CDR3 does, leaving the germline J gene to fill in the end. This chain links TRBV12-2 with TRBJ2-4; tentatively, D is TRBD1 (6 bases). The CDR3 spans 13 residues. The germline CDR1 and CDR2 sequences are SGHLS and HYDKME. V was pared by 4 bases and J by 6 bases, with 13 bases between. The CDR3 bases that were read are TGTGCCAGCTCCCCAGGGGCCGCTAACACCTTGTAC. It encodes CASSPGAANTLY. The whole CDR3 reads CASSPGAANTLYF.